This passage covers 5 T cell receptor beta chains from one sample sequenced in a study of T cell responses to AZD1222 COVID-19 vaccine. The table came from immunoSEQ multiplex PCR; TCRdb's copy has only in-frame clones and leaves some out. Of 120,000 or so clones listed, 90% are singletons. The sample in question was peripheral blood, obtained on day 0 of AZD1222 vaccination. The receptors shown here come from an adult in good health.

This clone has a single count. The rearrangement links TRBV3-1 (or the pseudogene TRBV3-2) to TRBJ2-7; TRBD2 matches at 12 bases. The length of the CDR3 is 17 residues. V trimming: 1 base; J trimming: 3 bases; junction bases outside the gene matches: 7. CDR1 and CDR2 from the germline V gene are LGHDT and YNNKEL (reference sequence). The CDR3 bases are TGTGCCAGCAGCCAAGGGTTAGGGACTAGCGGGTTCTACGAGCAGTACTTC. Its translation is CASSQGLGTSGFYEQYF.

The rearrangement uses TRBV7-2 and TRBJ2-7, with TRBD1 identical over 8 bases. Germline-derived CDR1 and CDR2 are SGHTA and FQGNSA. V lost 5 bases to trimming and J lost 6 bases; unmatched junction nucleotides: 9. The CDR3 is made up of 14 amino acids. The CDR3 DNA follows: TGTGCCAGCAGCCCGGGACAGGTGCGGGGCGAGCAGTACTTC. As protein: CASSPGQVRGEQYF. The entire variable domain, with the rest obtained from reference TRBV7-2 and TRBJ2-7, is as follows: GAGVSQSPSNKVTEKGKDVELRCDPISGHTALYWYRQSLGQGLEFLIYFQGNSAPDKSGLPSDRFSAERTGGSVSTLTIQRTQQEDSAVYLCASSPGQVRGEQYFGPGTRLTVT.

V is TRBV7-9 and J is TRBJ2-3; D not resolved. V was trimmed by 4 bases and J by 6 bases, leaving 8 bases between them. CDR1 SEHNR and CDR2 FQNEAQ come from the germline V gene (reference sequence). The length of the CDR3 is 12 residues. As DNA, the CDR3 is TGTGCCAGCAGCTCCACGTCCGATACGCAGTATTTT. Protein: CASSSTSDTQYF.

The chain employs TRBV28 and TRBJ2-7; 8 bases are shared with TRBD1. Germline loops: CDR1 MDHEN, CDR2 SYDVKM. Trimming cost V 6 bases and J 2 bases; bases outside gene matches: 9. The CDR3 has 15 residues. Here the CDR3 DNA reads TGTGCCAGCAGAACCGGGACAGGACTCCCCTACGAGCAGTACTTC. Encoded protein: CASRTGTGLPYEQYF.

The V gene is TRBV6-1, the J gene TRBJ2-3; no firm D call. This CDR3 is 15 amino acids long. Per germline, CDR1 MNHNS and CDR2 SASEGT. V shed 2 bases and J shed 6 bases, with 15 bases lying between them. The CDR3 spells CASSEITVLSDTQYF. The CDR3 DNA is TGTGCCAGCAGTGAAATAACGGTTCTTAGCGATACGCAGTATTTT.